The 20 T cell receptor beta chains presented below share a single source sample, sequenced in a study of T cell changes during pregnancy in multiple sclerosis. Assay: immunoSEQ multiplex PCR; the TCRdb copy retains only in-frame clones and omits some. This table holds 70,000 to 85,000 clones, around 90% found once. The sample was peripheral blood, taken before pregnancy. The source is a female donor with multiple sclerosis, enrolled in a pregnancy study.

This clone was counted only a few times. The chain's CDR3 is CASSLSTSTDTQYF. CDR3 DNA sequence: TGTGCCAGCAGCCTCTCGACATCCACAGATACGCAGTATTTT. V usage is TRBV2 and J usage is TRBJ2-3; no firm D call. Germline V CDR1 and CDR2: SNHLY, FYNNEI. CDR3 size: 14 residues. V lost 6 bases to trimming and J lost 2 bases, with 12 bases between them.

V is TRBV30 and J is TRBJ1-6; D gene unclear. V was pared by 2 bases and J by 3 bases, with 11 bases between. CDR1 and CDR2 from the germline V gene are GTSNPN and SVGIG (reference sequence). This CDR3 comprises 15 residues. The CDR3 loop reads CAWSSGRGYNSPLHF. The CDR3 coding sequence is TGTGCCTGGAGTTCGGGTCGGGGCTATAATTCACCCCTCCACTTT. The full variable domain, completed using reference TRBV30 and TRBJ1-6, is SQTIHQWPATLVQPVGSPLSLECTVEGTSNPNLYWYRQAAGRGLQLLFYSVGIGQISSEVPQNLSASRPQDRQFILSSKKLLLSDSGFYLCAWSSGRGYNSPLHFGNGTRLTVT.

The chain couples TRBV6-5 to TRBJ2-7; TRBD1 matches 7 bases. Germline-derived CDR1 and CDR2 are MNHEY and SVGAGI. Trimming took 4 bases from V and 4 from J; bases not matched to a gene: 13. The CDR3 is 16 amino acids. The chain's CDR3 is CASSSFRDSKGYEQYF. Here the CDR3 DNA reads TGTGCCAGCAGTTCCTTCCGGGACAGCAAAGGATACGAGCAGTACTTC.

This chain joins TRBV9 and TRBJ2-7, with 7 bases matching TRBD1. After removal of 3 bases from V and 3 bases from J, the junction contained 3 bases not matched to a gene. Germline CDR1 is SGDLS and CDR2 is YYNGEE. The CDR3 has 13 residues. The chain's CDR3 is CASSEGDSYEQYF. The CDR3 DNA is TGTGCCAGCAGCGAGGGGGACAGCTACGAGCAGTACTTC.

This clone was seen only a few times. The chain combines TRBV7-3 with TRBJ2-3; TRBD2 aligns across 9 bases. The germline gives CDR1 SGHTA, CDR2 FQGTGA. CDR3 length equals 15 residues. V was clipped by 4 bases and J by 0 bases; unmatched bases: 2. Written as DNA, the CDR3 is TGTGCCAGCAGCTCTAGCGGGGAAAGCACAGATACGCAGTATTTT. Translation: CASSSSGESTDTQYF.

The chain uses TRBV19 and TRBJ2-5; 7 bases are a match to TRBD1. The V gene end was trimmed by 7 bases and the J gene end by 7 bases; junction bases not matched to a gene: 27. CDR3 length: 19 amino acids. The germline V gene encodes CDR1 LNHDA and CDR2 SQIVND (reference sequence). Here the CDR3 DNA reads TGTGCCAGTACCGCACCTCCGGGACAGACGGACCCAGCCCTTGGGACCCAGTACTTC. Translating gives CASTAPPGQTDPALGTQYF.

The chain recombines TRBV7-8 with TRBJ2-1; D is possibly TRBD2 (6 bases). The germline gives CDR1 SGHVS, CDR2 FQNEAQ. V lost 4 bases and J 4 bases, leaving 17 bases between the germline ends. The CDR3 is 16 amino acids. The CDR3 region is CASSSVMRGLYNEQFF. The CDR3 nucleotides read TGTGCCAGCAGCTCAGTAATGCGGGGTCTTTACAATGAGCAGTTCTTC. Complete variable domain (other parts from reference TRBV7-8 and TRBJ2-1): GAGVSQSPRYKVAKRGQDVALRCDPISGHVSLFWYQQALGQGPEFLTYFQNEAQLDKSGLPSDRFFAERPEGSVSTLKIQRTQQEDSAVYLCASSSVMRGLYNEQFFGPGTRLTVL.

The chain joins TRBV4-1 to TRBJ2-2; D remains unclear. The CDR3 is 14 residues long. Germline-derived CDR1 and CDR2 are MGHRA and YSYEKL. V was trimmed by 0 bases and J by 4 bases, leaving 6 bases between them. CDR3 sequence reads: CASSQEERTGELFF. The CDR3 nucleotides are TGCGCCAGCAGCCAAGAGGAGCGCACCGGGGAGCTGTTTTTT.

This rearrangement joins TRBV6-1 to TRBJ1-1; D gene uncertain. Germline values: CDR1 MNHNS, CDR2 SASEGT. The CDR3 is 15 amino acids. V was trimmed by 3 bases and J by 1 base, leaving 12 bases between them. This chain's CDR3 is CASSDSKQTNTEAFF. CDR3 DNA sequence: TGTGCCAGCAGTGATTCGAAACAGACGAACACTGAAGCTTTCTTT.

In DNA, the CDR3 is TGTGCCAGCAGCTTAGGGCCGGGGAGGGGGAGCAATCAGCCCCAGCATTTT. Its translation is CASSLGPGRGSNQPQHF. The chain uses TRBV7-2 and TRBJ1-5, with D perhaps matching TRBD1 (6 bases). V was clipped by 1 base and J by 1 base, with 14 bases between them. Germline values: CDR1 SGHTA, CDR2 FQGNSA. The CDR3 loop spans 17 amino acids.

The chain joins TRBV27 to TRBJ2-1; the D is unclear. CDR1 and CDR2 from the germline V gene are MNHEY and SMNVEV (reference sequence). CDR3 size: 13 residues. V was shortened by 4 bases and J by 6 bases, with 10 bases between the two germline ends. Here the CDR3 reads CASSSLSPNEQFF. CDR3 DNA: TGTGCCAGCAGTTCGTTGAGTCCCAATGAGCAGTTCTTC.

The gene calls are TRBV10-2 and TRBJ2-1, with 14 bases fitting TRBD2. The V gene's germline CDR1 is WSHSY and CDR2 SAAADI. The CDR3 runs 18 residues. With V trimmed by 6 bases and J by 6 bases, 13 bases remained unmatched. The CDR3 bases are TGCGCCAGCAGCCCGCCAACGCCCGGGACTAGCGGGAGCAATGAGCAGTTCTTC. Translation gives CASSPPTPGTSGSNEQFF.

The rearrangement joins TRBV5-5 to TRBJ1-2, with D tentatively TRBD1 (5 bases). The CDR3 covers 14 residues. CDR1 and CDR2 from the germline V gene are SGHKS and YYEKEE (reference sequence). Trimming removed 0 bases at V and 0 bases at J, with 6 bases between. The CDR3 DNA reads TGTGCCAGCAGCTTGGGGGACTCTAACTATGGCTACACCTTC. Translation: CASSLGDSNYGYTF. The whole variable domain, filled in from reference TRBV5-5 and TRBJ1-2, reads DAGVTQSPTHLIKTRGQQVTLRCSPISGHKSVSWYQQVLGQGPQFIFQYYEKEERGRGNFPDRFSARQFPNYSSELNVNALLLGDSALYLCASSLGDSNYGYTFGSGTRLTVV.

This chain uses TRBV6-4 with TRBJ1-2; weak D call: TRBD1 (5 bases). There are 15 residues in the CDR3. From germline, CDR1 is MRHNA and CDR2 SNTAGT. V was trimmed by 0 bases and J by 7 bases, leaving 15 bases between them. The CDR3 bases are TGTGCCAGCAGTGACTCGGGCGGCGGCCAGGGTGGCTACACCTTC. As protein: CASSDSGGGQGGYTF.

J is TRBJ2-5 and V is TRBV2, with D perhaps TRBD1 (5 bases). The CDR3 contains 15 residues. CDR1 and CDR2 (germline): SNHLY, FYNNEI. The V and J ends lost 3 bases and 0 bases respectively, with 11 bases between them. This CDR3 is CASSDPQGYQETQYF. The CDR3 DNA follows: TGTGCCAGCAGTGATCCCCAGGGATACCAAGAGACCCAGTACTTC.

The CDR3 DNA reads TGTGCCAGCAGCCCCCTTATCGGGGGAACCACAGATACGCAGTATTTT. As protein: CASSPLIGGTTDTQYF. The chain uses TRBV11-2 and TRBJ2-3; possibly TRBD2 for D (6 bases). The CDR3 is 16 residues long. Germline assignment: CDR1 SGHAT and CDR2 FQNNGV. Trimming stripped 5 bases from V and 2 bases from J, with 17 bases between.

This chain connects TRBV10-3 to TRBJ1-1; D remains unclear. Trimming shortened V by 6 bases and J by 4 bases, and 6 bases separated the two germline ends. The CDR3 totals 11 residues. The germline gives CDR1 ENHRY, CDR2 SYGVKD. The CDR3 loop reads CAISSSTEAFF. DNA of the CDR3: TGTGCCATCAGCTCGAGCACTGAAGCTTTCTTT.

This rearrangement joins TRBV11-3 to TRBJ2-1, with D possibly matching TRBD2 (5 bases). Trimming took 5 bases from V and 6 from J, leaving 11 bases between them. The CDR3 has 13 residues. Per germline, CDR1 SGHNT and CDR2 YENEEA. The CDR3 protein is CASSAGLFNEQFF. The CDR3 nucleotides read TGTGCCAGCAGCGCGGGTCTGTTCAATGAGCAGTTCTTC.

Comments on this clone: Its ends do not fully match the called genes, so a read error is possible. The rearrangement uses TRBV7-7 and TRBJ2-5; possibly TRBD1 for D (7 bases). The CDR3 is 13 residues long. Per the germline V gene, CDR1 is SSHAT and CDR2 is FNYEAQ (reference sequence). CDR3 sequence: CASSYGGGETQYF. The CDR3, as DNA: TGTGCTAGCAGCTACGGAGGGGGCGAGACCCAGTACTTC.

The J gene is TRBJ1-5, the V gene TRBV19, with 9 bases aligning to TRBD1. V shed 7 bases and J 1 base; nucleotides not matched to a gene: 8. The CDR3 has 16 amino acids. The germline V gene has CDR1 LNHDA and CDR2 SQIVND (reference sequence). The CDR3, as DNA: TGTGCCAGTACTCACAGGGGGCTGGTCAGCAATCAGCCCCAGCATTTT. Amino acids: CASTHRGLVSNQPQHF. The variable domain in full, with the rest retrieved from reference TRBV19 and TRBJ1-5, is DGGITQSPKYLFRKEGQNVTLSCEQNLNHDAMYWYRQDPGQGLRLIYYSQIVNDFQKGDIAEGYSVSREKKESFPLTVTSAQKNPTAFYLCASTHRGLVSNQPQHFGDGTRLSIL.